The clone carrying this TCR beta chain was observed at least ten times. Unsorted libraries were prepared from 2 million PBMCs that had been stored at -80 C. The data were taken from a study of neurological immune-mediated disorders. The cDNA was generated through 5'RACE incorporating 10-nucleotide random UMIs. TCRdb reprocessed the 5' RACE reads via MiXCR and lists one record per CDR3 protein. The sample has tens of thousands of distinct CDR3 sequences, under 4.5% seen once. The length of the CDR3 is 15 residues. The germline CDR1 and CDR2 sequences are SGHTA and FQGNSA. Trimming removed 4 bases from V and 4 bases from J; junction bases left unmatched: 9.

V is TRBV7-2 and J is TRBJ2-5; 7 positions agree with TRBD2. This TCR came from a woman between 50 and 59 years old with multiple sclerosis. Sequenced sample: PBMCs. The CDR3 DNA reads TGTGCCAGCAGCTGGGGGAGGGGAACCCTAGAGACCCAGTACTTC. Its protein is CASSWGRGTLETQYF. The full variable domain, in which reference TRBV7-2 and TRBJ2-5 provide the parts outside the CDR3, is GAGVSQSPSNKVTEKGKDVELRCDPISGHTALYWYRQSLGQGLEFLIYFQGNSAPDKSGLPSDRFSAERTGGSVSTLTIQRTQQEDSAVYLCASSWGRGTLETQYFGPGTRLLVL.